The subject of this entry is one T cell receptor (beta chain). The antigen this receptor binds is unknown. Base qualities are missing; no much larger clone stands one base away. The library relied on the immunoSEQ multiplex PCR assay. Here the immuneACCESS table is served through TCRdb, limited to in-frame sequences with V and J called. Missing clones are a known gap in these copies; in checked studies unresolved V genes cover under half, and the rest lacks a known reason. The sample table holds 150,000 to 200,000 clones, of which roughly 92% were seen once. The ten largest clonotypes hold roughly 1.5% of the sample. This record comes from a study of control samples from healthy donors and cancer patients (dated by TCRdb to about 2020). The sample taken for sequencing was blood. The source of this sequence is a man aged 25 to 40 in good health.

In nucleotide form, the sequence is TGTGCCAGCAGCTTAAAGACAGGGATTAACACTGAAGCTTTCTTT. Translated, it reads CASSLKTGINTEAFF. The sequence links TRBV7-6 to TRBJ1-1; 7 central bases correspond to TRBD1. Looking up the germline V gene yields CDR1 SGHVS and CDR2 FNYEAQ. Here V drops 2 bases and J drops 2 bases, and the junction holds 5 bases not matched to any gene. The cysteine opens and the phenylalanine closes a CDR3 of 15 amino acids. Kept here is only the CDR3 DNA, which spans 45 bases and is read in frame from base 1.